These 4 T cell receptor beta chains were sequenced from one sample in a study of T cell repertoires in cytomegalovirus infection. TCRdb reanalysed the reads using MiXCR and keeps one entry per CDR3 protein. The sample carries some 600,000 distinct CDR3 sequences, 20% to 25% recorded once. Material: CD8+ T cells from PBMCs. The receptors were gathered from a human donor in good health (CMV status not recorded). Some clones in this sample may be carry-over from other donors' samples.

This clonotype was observed at least ten times. The chain recombines TRBV7-6 with TRBJ1-2; 9 bases match TRBD1. From germline, CDR1 is SGHVS and CDR2 FNYEAQ. Losses at the gene ends were 3 bases for V and 1 base for J; bases not matched to a gene: 9. The CDR3 runs 17 residues. In DNA, the CDR3 is TGTGCCAGCAGCTTGTTCGACAGGGGGACACTTAACTATGGCTACACCTTC. As protein: CASSLFDRGTLNYGYTF. Full variable domain (missing parts from reference TRBV7-6 and TRBJ1-2): GAGVSQSPRYKVTKRGQDVALRCDPISGHVSLYWYRQALGQGPEFLTYFNYEAQQDKSGLPNDRFSAERPEGSISTLTIQRTEQRDSAMYRCASSLFDRGTLNYGYTFGSGTRLTVV.

There are a few counts of this clonotype. J is TRBJ2-1 and V is TRBV19; TRBD1 might be the D (5 bases). This CDR3 is built from 17 residues. V lost 0 bases and J lost 3, with 15 bases in between. In germline, CDR1 is LNHDA, CDR2 SQIVND (reference sequence). The CDR3 region has the DNA TGTGCCAGTAGTATAGATTTCTACAGGCCCGACTACAATGAGCAGTTCTTC. Amino acid sequence: CASSIDFYRPDYNEQFF.

This clonotype came up a few times. This chain connects TRBV6-5 to TRBJ2-6, with D possibly being TRBD2 (5 bases). The CDR3 contains 14 residues. The V end lost 7 bases, the J end lost 3 bases, and 10 bases lay between the germline ends. Germline lookup yields CDR1 MNHEY and CDR2 SVGAGI. CDR3 region: CASTRGGGANVLTF. The CDR3 coding sequence is TGTGCCAGCACCCGTGGAGGTGGGGCCAACGTCCTGACTTTC.

The CDR3, as DNA: TGCGCCAGCGGAGGGACCTCCTACGAGCAGTACTTC. It yields the protein CASGGTSYEQYF. The rearrangement uses TRBV5-1 and TRBJ2-7; perhaps TRBD2 as D (6 bases). V was pared by 7 bases and J by 0 bases, with 8 bases between. In germline, CDR1 is SGHRS, CDR2 YFSETQ. The CDR3 covers 12 residues.